These 5 T cell receptor beta chains came from one sample sequenced in a study of shared T cell receptors in the human thymus. Clones were read by immunoSEQ multiplex PCR, and TCRdb kept only the in-frame ones, dropping some. The sample consists of some 700,000 clones, approximately 88% of them appearing once. These data are also associated with another study on human thymus T cells.

Sequencing used thymocytes. The receptors shown here come from a boy under three years old with a congenital heart defect.

This clone was observed a handful of times. For the CDR3, the DNA is TGTGCCAGCAGCCCCCAGGGACAGGGGCGCACCGGGGAGCTGTTTTTT. Its protein product is CASSPQGQGRTGELFF. This chain links TRBV9 with TRBJ2-2; 10 positions match TRBD1. Trimming at V came to 4 bases and at J to 4 bases, leaving 7 bases not matched to a gene. Germline V CDR1 and CDR2: SGDLS, YYNGEE. CDR3 length: 16 residues.

The rearrangement uses TRBV4-3 and TRBJ2-6; TRBD1 agrees at 12 bases. The CDR3 totals 18 residues. Germline V gene lookup returns CDR1 LGHNA and CDR2 YSLEER. V was clipped by 5 bases and J by 3 bases; unmatched bases: 8. CDR3: CASSSTGTGGSGANVLTF. The CDR3 region has the DNA TGCGCCAGCAGCTCTACCGGGACAGGGGGCAGTGGGGCCAACGTCCTGACTTTC.

The V and J genes are TRBV12-5 and TRBJ1-5; TRBD1 is a possible D gene (6 bases). V was clipped by 1 base and J by 7 bases, with 17 bases between them. This CDR3 comprises 16 residues. CDR1 is LGHNT, CDR2 FRNRAP, per germline. CDR3 bases: TGTGCTAGTGGTTTGGCCATCAGGGGTGAGGGACAGCCCCAGCATTTT. Translated: CASGLAIRGEGQPQHF.

V gene TRBV7-9 combines with J gene TRBJ1-4; weak D call: TRBD1 (6 bases). Germline V gene sequence: CDR1 SEHNR, CDR2 FQNEAQ (reference sequence). The CDR3 totals 14 residues. With 5 bases removed from V and 7 bases from J, the gap between germline ends came to 14 bases. The DNA of the CDR3 is TGTGCCAGCAGCACCCACAGGGTTATTGAAAAACTGTTTTTT. Amino acids: CASSTHRVIEKLFF.

This rearrangement joins TRBV14 to TRBJ1-1; TRBD1 might be the D (6 bases). Trimming left V 0 bases short and J 6 bases short, with 14 bases between. There are 15 residues in the CDR3. The germline CDR1 and CDR2 sequences are SGHDN and FVKESK. This CDR3 reads CASSQDSQGYAEAFF. CDR3 sequence (DNA): TGTGCCAGCAGCCAAGACAGCCAGGGGTACGCTGAAGCTTTCTTT.